This is a list of T cell receptor beta chains from one sample in a study of a mutant IDH1 vaccine in newly diagnosed glioma. TCRdb keeps only in-frame clones here, not all; method: immunoSEQ multiplex PCR. Among tens of thousands of clones listed, roughly 91% were seen once. These receptors' antigens are unknown. Here the sequenced sample was PBMCs, taken from a glioma patient whose treatment included an IDH1 peptide vaccine. The receptors here all came from a woman aged 45-59 years with glioma. Each CDR3 is given with its conserved first and last residue. D genes are given only for firm matches. A row's size may be missing; if present it is once, few, many or a size class.

TGTGCCAGCAGCAGTCCAGGTGGGGGTAATGAGCAGTTCTTC	CASSSPGGGNEQFF	once	TRBJ2-1	TRBV6-1	.
TGTGCCAGCAGTTTCCCTCTAGCGGGAGGTGGCTACGAGCAGTACTTC	CASSFPLAGGGYEQYF	.	TRBJ2-7	TRBV28	TRBD2
TGTGCCAGCTCCCCCTACACAGATACGCAGTATTTT	CASSPYTDTQYF	.	TRBJ2-3	TRBV18	.
TGTGCCAGCAGCCGGGACAGGGGAGACGAGCAGTACTTC	CASSRDRGDEQYF	once	TRBJ2-7	TRBV6-4	TRBD1
TGTGCCAGCAGTTTTCAGGGACAGGGGTATGAAAAACTGTTTTTT	CASSFQGQGYEKLFF	.	TRBJ1-4	TRBV28	TRBD1
TGCAGTGCTAGCACCAGGACCCAGTACTTC	CSASTRTQYF	.	TRBJ2-5	TRBV20-1	.
TGCGCCAGCAGCTCTACAGGGGGAGTGGAGGAAAAACTGTTTTTT	CASSSTGGVEEKLFF	.	TRBJ1-4	TRBV5-1	TRBD1
TGTGCCAGCAGCCCCCCCCTGCGGGAGGGCACAGATACGCAGTATTTT	CASSPPLREGTDTQYF	.	TRBJ2-3	TRBV7-8	TRBD2
TGTGCCAGCAGCCCGTTTACAGGGCCCTCCTACAATGAGCAGTTCTTC	CASSPFTGPSYNEQFF	.	TRBJ2-1	TRBV7-9	.
TGTGCCAGCAGTCCTGGGACAGGGTATGGTTCCGCAGATACGCAGTATTTT	CASSPGTGYGSADTQYF	.	TRBJ2-3	TRBV28	TRBD1
TGTGCCAGCAGTCCCCAAGGGAATCAGCCCCAGCATTTT	CASSPQGNQPQHF	.	TRBJ1-5	TRBV28	.
TGTGCCAGCAGGGGCCGGGCTCCTAATGAAAAACTGTTTTTT	CASRGRAPNEKLFF	.	TRBJ1-4	TRBV27	.
TGCAGCGCTGAAGGACAGAGGAACACTGAAGCTTTCTTT	CSAEGQRNTEAFF	.	TRBJ1-1	TRBV29-1	.
TGTGCCAGCAGTTACCAGGGGGCAGGCGAAAAACTGTTTTTT	CASSYQGAGEKLFF	.	TRBJ1-4	TRBV6-6	TRBD1
TGTGCCTGGAGTGTAGGAGGGAGTAGCCGCTACGAGCAGTACTTC	CAWSVGGSSRYEQYF	.	TRBJ2-7	TRBV30	.
TGTGCCAGCAGCTTAGAGCAAGGAGGCTACACCTTC	CASSLEQGGYTF	.	TRBJ1-2	TRBV7-9	.